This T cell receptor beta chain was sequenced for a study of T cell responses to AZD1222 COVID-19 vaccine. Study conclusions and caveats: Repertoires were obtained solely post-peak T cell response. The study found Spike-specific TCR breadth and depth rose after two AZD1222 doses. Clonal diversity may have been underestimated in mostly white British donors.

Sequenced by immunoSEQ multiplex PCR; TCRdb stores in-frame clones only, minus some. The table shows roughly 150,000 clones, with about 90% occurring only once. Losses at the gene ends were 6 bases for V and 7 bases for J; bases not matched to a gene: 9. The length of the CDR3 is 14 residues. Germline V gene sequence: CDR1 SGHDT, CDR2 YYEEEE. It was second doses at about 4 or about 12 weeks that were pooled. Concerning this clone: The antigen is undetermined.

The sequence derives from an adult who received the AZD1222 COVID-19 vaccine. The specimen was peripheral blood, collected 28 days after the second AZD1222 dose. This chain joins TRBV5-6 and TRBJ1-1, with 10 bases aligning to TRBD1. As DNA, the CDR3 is TGTGCCAGCAAGGGGACAGGGGACCCTTTTGAAGCTTTCTTT. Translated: CASKGTGDPFEAFF.